This entry is about one TCR beta chain. Its specificity is unknown. Sequenced by immunoSEQ multiplex PCR; TCRdb stores in-frame clones only, minus some. The profile shows under 600,000 clones, approximately 94% of them singletons. The sample is drawn from a study of shared clonotypes between healthy human individuals. Study-wide context: Three plates were used per donor for CD4 naive, three for CD4 memory, two for CD8 naive and one for CD8 memory. General study points: Relative to clonotypes present in all four donors, those not shared had lower generation probabilities. At large depth, rarefaction still showed sorted-subset sequencing to be incomplete. Sampling involved blood alone; tissue repertoires likely differ.

The receptor was isolated from a woman in her thirties in good health. The material sequenced was naive CD4+ T cells sorted from blood. The subset denotes: CD45RA+ positively selected.

CDR3 bases: TGTGCCAGCAGCCCCCAGACAGGGAGAGAGCAGTACTTC. Translating it yields CASSPQTGREQYF. The genes are TRBV11-2 and TRBJ2-5, with 7 bases that match TRBD1. V gave up 5 bases and J gave up 11 bases; unmatched junction bases: 11. The CDR3 spans 13 residues. Germline V lookup: CDR1 SGHAT, CDR2 FQNNGV.